The clone carrying this T cell receptor beta chain appeared a single time. Its specificity is not known. Germline CDR1 reads PRHDT; CDR2 reads FYEKMQ (reference sequence). Deletions cut 5 bases from V and 1 base from J, with 8 bases between. The CDR3 covers 13 residues. This entry belongs to a study of shared clonotypes between healthy human individuals. TCRdb's table, derived via immunoSEQ multiplex PCR, lists solely in-frame clones and lacks some. The data show about 92,000 clones, with approximately 70% seen just once and around half held by the top ten. Broader study findings: Sampling was confined to blood; repertoires within tissues likely differ. Relative to memory subsets, naive subsets generally showed larger estimated richness.

The CD8 memory fraction combined CD45RO+ cells with TemRA cells (CCR7-negative CD45RA+). The sequenced sample was memory CD8+ T cells sorted from blood. Specified subset: CD45RO+ cells pooled with CCR7-negative TemRA cells. The clonotype originates from a man younger than 45 in good health. The chain employs TRBV13 and TRBJ1-1; no clear D gene. The CDR3 nucleotides read TGTGCCAGCAGCATCATCTCGAACACTGAAGCTTTCTTT. Its translation: CASSIISNTEAFF.